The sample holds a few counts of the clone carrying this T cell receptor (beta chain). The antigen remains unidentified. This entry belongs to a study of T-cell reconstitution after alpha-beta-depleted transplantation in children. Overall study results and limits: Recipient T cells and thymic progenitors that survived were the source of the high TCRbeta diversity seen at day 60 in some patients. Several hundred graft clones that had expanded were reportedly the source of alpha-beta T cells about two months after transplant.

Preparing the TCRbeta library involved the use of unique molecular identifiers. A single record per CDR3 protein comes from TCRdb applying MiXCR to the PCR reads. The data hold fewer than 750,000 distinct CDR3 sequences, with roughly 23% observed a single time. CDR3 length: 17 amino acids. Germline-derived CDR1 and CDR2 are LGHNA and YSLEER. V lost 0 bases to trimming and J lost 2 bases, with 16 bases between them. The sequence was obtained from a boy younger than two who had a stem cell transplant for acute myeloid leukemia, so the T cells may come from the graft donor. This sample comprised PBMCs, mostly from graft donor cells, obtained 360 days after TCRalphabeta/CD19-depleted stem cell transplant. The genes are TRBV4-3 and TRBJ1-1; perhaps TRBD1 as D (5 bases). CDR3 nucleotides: TGCGCCAGCAGCCAAGATCCCTGGGGGGTGTCTAACACTGAAGCTTTCTTT. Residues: CASSQDPWGVSNTEAFF.